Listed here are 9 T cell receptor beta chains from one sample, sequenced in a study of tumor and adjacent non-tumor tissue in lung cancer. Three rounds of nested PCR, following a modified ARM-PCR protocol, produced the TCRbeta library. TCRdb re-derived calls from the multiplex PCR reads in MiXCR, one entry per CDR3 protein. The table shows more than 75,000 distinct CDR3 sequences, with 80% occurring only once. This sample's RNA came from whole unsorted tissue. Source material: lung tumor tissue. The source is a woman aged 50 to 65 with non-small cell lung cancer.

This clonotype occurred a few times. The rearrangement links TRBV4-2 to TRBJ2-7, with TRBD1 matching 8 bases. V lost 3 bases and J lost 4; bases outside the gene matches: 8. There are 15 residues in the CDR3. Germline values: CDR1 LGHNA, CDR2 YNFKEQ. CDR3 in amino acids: CASSHEQGAAYEQYF. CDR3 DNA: TGTGCCAGCAGCCATGAGCAGGGGGCTGCTTACGAGCAGTACTTC.

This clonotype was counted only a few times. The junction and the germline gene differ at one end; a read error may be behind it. The CDR3 DNA sequence: TGTGCCAGCAGCGGGCTACTAGCGGGAGGGGGGAATGAGCAGTCCTTC. It codes for CASSGLLAGGGNEQSF. J is TRBJ2-1 and V is TRBV11-2, with TRBD2 identical over 13 bases. The CDR3 has 16 amino acids. CDR1 and CDR2 (germline): SGHAT, FQNNGV. The variable domain in full, with the rest retrieved from reference TRBV11-2 and TRBJ2-1, is EAGVAQSPRYKIIEKRQSVAFWCNPISGHATLYWYQQILGQGPKLLIQFQNNGVVDDSQLPKDRFSAERLKGVDSTLKIQPAKLEDSAVYLCASSGLLAGGGNEQSFGPGTRLTVL.

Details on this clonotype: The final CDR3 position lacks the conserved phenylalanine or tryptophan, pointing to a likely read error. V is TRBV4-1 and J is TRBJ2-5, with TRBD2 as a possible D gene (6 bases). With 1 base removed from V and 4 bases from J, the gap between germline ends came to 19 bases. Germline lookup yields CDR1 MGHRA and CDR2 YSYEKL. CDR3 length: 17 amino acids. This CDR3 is CASSQGYRGGERETQYL. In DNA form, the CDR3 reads TGCGCCAGCAGCCAAGGTTACAGAGGAGGGGAAAGAGAGACCCAGTACTTA.

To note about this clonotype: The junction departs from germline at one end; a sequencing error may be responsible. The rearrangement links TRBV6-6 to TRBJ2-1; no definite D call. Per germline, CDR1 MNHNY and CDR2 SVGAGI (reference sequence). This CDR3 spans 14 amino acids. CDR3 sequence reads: CASSYSWQKNEHFF. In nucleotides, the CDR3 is TGTGCCAGCAGTTACTCGTGGCAAAAAAATGAGCACTTCTTC.

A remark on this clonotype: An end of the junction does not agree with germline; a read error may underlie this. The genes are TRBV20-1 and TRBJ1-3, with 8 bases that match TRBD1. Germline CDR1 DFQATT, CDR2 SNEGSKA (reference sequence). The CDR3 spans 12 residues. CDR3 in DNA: TGCAGTGCTCGGACAGGGTTAAACACAATATATTTT. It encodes CSARTGLNTIYF.

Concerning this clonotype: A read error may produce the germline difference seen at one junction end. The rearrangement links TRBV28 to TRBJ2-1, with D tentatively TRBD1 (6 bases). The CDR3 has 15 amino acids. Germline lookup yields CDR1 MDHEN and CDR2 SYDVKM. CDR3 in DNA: TGTGCCAGCAGTTTGGCGGACAGCTCCTACGATGAGCAGTTCTTC. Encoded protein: CASSLADSSYDEQFF.

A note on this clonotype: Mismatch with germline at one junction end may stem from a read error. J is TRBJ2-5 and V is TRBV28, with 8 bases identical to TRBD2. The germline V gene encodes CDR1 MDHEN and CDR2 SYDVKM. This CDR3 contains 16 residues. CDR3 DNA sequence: TGTGCCAGCAGCCCCCACACTAGCGGAGTAAGAGAGACCCATTACTTC. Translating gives CASSPHTSGVRETHYF.

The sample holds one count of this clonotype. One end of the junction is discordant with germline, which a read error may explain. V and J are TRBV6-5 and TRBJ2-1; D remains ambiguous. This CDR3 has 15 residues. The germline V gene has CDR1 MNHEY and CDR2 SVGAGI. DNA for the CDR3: TGTGCCAGTAGCCTAGAACGGGCCTCCTACAATGGGCAGTTCTTC. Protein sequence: CASSLERASYNGQFF.

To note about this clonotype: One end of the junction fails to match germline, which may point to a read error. The CDR3 DNA is TGCAGTGTTAGATTCCCCGAGGGGCGAGAGACCCAGTACTTC. Its translation: CSVRFPEGRETQYF. This sequence joins TRBV20-1 and TRBJ2-5, with D possibly being TRBD1 or TRBD2 (5 bases each). In germline, CDR1 is DFQATT, CDR2 SNEGSKA (reference sequence). This CDR3 is built from 14 residues.